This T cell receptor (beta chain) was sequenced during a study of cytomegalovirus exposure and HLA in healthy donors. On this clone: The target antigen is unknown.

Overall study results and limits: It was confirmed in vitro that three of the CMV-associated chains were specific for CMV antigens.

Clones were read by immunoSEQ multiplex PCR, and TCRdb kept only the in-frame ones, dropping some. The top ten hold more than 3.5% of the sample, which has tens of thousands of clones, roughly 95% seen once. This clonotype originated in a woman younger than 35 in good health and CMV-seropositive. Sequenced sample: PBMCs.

The DNA of the CDR3 is TGTGCCAGCAGTTTAGGGCGGGACCTCTACAATGAGCAGTTCTTC. This encodes CASSLGRDLYNEQFF. J is TRBJ2-1 and V is TRBV28, with D possibly matching TRBD2 (6 bases). The ends were cut back, 2 bases at V and 3 bases at J, with 11 bases in the middle. The CDR3 runs 15 residues. Germline V gene sequence: CDR1 MDHEN, CDR2 SYDVKM.